These 21 T cell receptor beta chains originate from one sample sequenced in a study of T-cell reconstitution after alpha-beta-depleted transplantation in children. During its preparation, the TCRbeta library received unique molecular identifiers. From the PCR reads, TCRdb called clonotypes with MiXCR, one entry per CDR3 protein. The repertoire consists of hundreds of thousands of distinct CDR3 sequences, with around 15% occurring once and the leading ten covering 25% to 35%. Sequences were derived from PBMCs, mostly from graft donor cells, sampled 360 days after TCRalphabeta/CD19-depleted stem cell transplant. The origin of the receptors is a boy under three years old who had a stem cell transplant for Wiskott-Aldrich syndrome, so the T cells may come from the graft donor.

The gene calls are TRBV7-9 and TRBJ2-3; TRBD2 agrees at 7 bases. CDR3 length: 12 amino acids. The V segment lost 7 bases and the J segment 6 bases; nucleotides outside the gene matches: 4. CDR1 is SEHNR and CDR2 is FQNEAQ in the germline V gene (reference sequence). CDR3 coding DNA: TGTGCCAGCATGGGAGGGTCCGATACGCAGTATTTT. Translated, it gives CASMGGSDTQYF.

In its sample, this clonotype was seen a few times. V is TRBV4-1 and J is TRBJ2-1, with unresolved D. This CDR3 has 16 residues. In germline, CDR1 is MGHRA, CDR2 YSYEKL. V gave up 4 bases and J gave up 0 bases, with 13 bases separating them. CDR3: CASSPTSPPSYNEQFF. DNA for the CDR3: TGCGCCAGCAGCCCCACCAGCCCGCCCTCCTACAATGAGCAGTTCTTC.

This clonotype showed up many times. The chain uses TRBV3-1 and TRBJ2-1, with 9 bases that match TRBD1. The ends lost 4 bases at V and 5 bases at J; junction bases unmatched: 6. From germline, CDR1 is LGHDT and CDR2 YNNKEL (reference sequence). This CDR3 comprises 15 residues. The CDR3, as DNA: TGTGCCAGCAGCCCCCGACAGGGGGGGAACAATGAGCAGTTCTTC. This sequence encodes CASSPRQGGNNEQFF.

This clonotype was found a few times. This chain uses TRBV12-3 or TRBV12-4 with TRBJ2-7; the D is unclear. The V end lost 4 bases, the J end lost 3 bases, and 13 bases lay between the germline ends. CDR3 length: 14 amino acids. CDR3 protein: CASSSPDTFYEQYF. The CDR3 coding sequence is TGTGCCAGCAGTTCCCCAGACACATTCTACGAGCAGTACTTC.

This clonotype has just a few counts. This chain uses TRBV12-3 or TRBV12-4 with TRBJ2-5, with D possibly being TRBD2 (6 bases). The CDR3 loop spans 14 amino acids. V dropped 3 bases and J dropped 4 bases, with 12 bases sitting between them. The DNA of the CDR3 is TGTGCCAGCAGTTTTGGGGGGATAGGAGAGACCCAGTACTTC. Translated: CASSFGGIGETQYF.

In its sample, this clonotype was seen a few times. The chain has TRBV12-3 or TRBV12-4 and TRBJ2-7; D unresolved. The CDR3 consists of 13 residues. Deletions cut 1 base from V and 3 bases from J, with 7 bases between. The CDR3 DNA follows: TGTGCCAGCAGTTTAGAACGGTTCTACGAGCAGTACTTC. Translated: CASSLERFYEQYF.

This clonotype has a handful of counts. V and J are TRBV5-1 and TRBJ2-6, with D uncertain. This CDR3 has 14 residues. Trimming cost V 1 base and J 1 base, with 3 bases left between them. CDR1 is SGHRS and CDR2 is YFSETQ in the germline V gene. The CDR3, as DNA: TGCGCCAGCAGCTTGCAATCTGGGGCCAACGTCCTGACTTTC. This sequence encodes CASSLQSGANVLTF.

This clonotype appeared a few times. The rearrangement links TRBV2 to TRBJ1-2, with 8 bases aligning to TRBD1. Germline loops: CDR1 SNHLY, CDR2 FYNNEI. The CDR3 is 15 amino acids. Germline trimming cut 6 bases from V and 2 bases from J; bases unmatched to any gene: 8. The CDR3 reads CASRAGQGWNYGYTF. The CDR3 bases are TGTGCCAGCAGGGCTGGACAGGGATGGAACTATGGCTACACCTTC.

This rearrangement joins TRBV4-1 to TRBJ1-3; 7 bases map to TRBD1. The germline V gene encodes CDR1 MGHRA and CDR2 YSYEKL. The CDR3 runs to 16 residues. V was clipped by 0 bases and J by 0 bases; unmatched bases: 2. CDR3 loop: CASSQEGTVSGNTIYF. The CDR3 nucleotides read TGCGCCAGCAGCCAAGAAGGGACAGTCTCTGGAAACACCATATATTTT.

The chain combines TRBV11-2 with TRBJ2-1; TRBD2 matches at 7 bases. The V segment lost 3 bases and the J segment 2 bases; nucleotides outside the gene matches: 4. This CDR3 contains 15 residues. Germline lookup yields CDR1 SGHAT and CDR2 FQNNGV. This CDR3 is CASSLQRGTYNEQFF. CDR3 sequence (DNA): TGTGCCAGCAGCTTGCAGCGGGGAACCTACAATGAGCAGTTCTTC.

At least ten counts were recorded for this clonotype. V usage is TRBV28 and J usage is TRBJ2-7; D not resolved. The CDR3 loop spans 12 amino acids. Per the germline V gene, CDR1 is MDHEN and CDR2 is SYDVKM. The V end was cut by 5 bases, the J end by 7 bases, with 12 bases between. CDR3 in amino acids: CASSGYGREQYF. The CDR3 nucleotides are TGTGCCAGCAGTGGGTACGGTCGGGAGCAGTACTTC.

The V call is TRBV29-1, the J call TRBJ2-1, with 13 positions matching TRBD2. The CDR3 has 18 residues. V lost 7 bases to trimming and J lost 0 bases; unmatched junction nucleotides: 12. Germline-derived CDR1 and CDR2 are SQVTM and ANQGSEA. CDR3 in DNA: TGCAGCGCCCCATTACTAGCGGGAGGGCCAAGCTCCTACAATGAGCAGTTCTTC. Translating it yields CSAPLLAGGPSSYNEQFF.

There are a few counts of this clonotype. The chain combines TRBV6-1 with TRBJ2-5, with 7 bases matching TRBD1. CDR3 size: 16 residues. Germline trimming cut 6 bases from V and 0 bases from J; bases unmatched to any gene: 10. The germline gives CDR1 MNHNS, CDR2 SASEGT. CDR3 DNA: TGTGCCAGCAGCCCACAACCGGGACAGTACCAAGAGACCCAGTACTTC. It is translated as CASSPQPGQYQETQYF.

This clonotype was recorded a few times. J is TRBJ2-1 and V is TRBV14, with 9 nucleotides matching TRBD2. Germline V gene sequence: CDR1 SGHDN, CDR2 FVKESK. The CDR3 totals 16 residues. J was trimmed by 2 bases and V by 4 bases; bases with no gene match: 6. Written as DNA, the CDR3 is TGTGCCAGCAGCCCATTTAGCGGGAGAACCTACAATGAGCAGTTCTTC. Translation gives CASSPFSGRTYNEQFF.

The rearrangement uses TRBV15 and TRBJ2-7, with 8 bases aligning to TRBD2. The J segment lost 0 bases and the V segment lost 5 bases, leaving 3 bases of the junction unmatched. The germline gives CDR1 LNHNV, CDR2 YYDKDF (reference sequence). This CDR3 has 14 residues. CDR3 nucleotide sequence: TGTGCCACCAGCGCCGGACTAGCCTCCTACGAGCAGTACTTC. Amino acids: CATSAGLASYEQYF.

The chain combines TRBV3-1 with TRBJ2-5; 7 bases align to TRBD2. Germline CDR1 and CDR2: LGHDT and YNNKEL (reference sequence). Germline trimming cut 1 base from V and 9 bases from J; bases unmatched to any gene: 8. The CDR3 length is 14 residues. In nucleotides, the CDR3 is TGTGCCAGCAGCCAAGTACTAGCGAAGGTCTCCCAGTACTTC. Translating gives CASSQVLAKVSQYF.

The V call is TRBV20-1, the J call TRBJ2-1; possibly TRBD1 or TRBD2 for D (5 bases each). CDR1 is DFQATT and CDR2 is SNEGSKA in the germline V gene (reference sequence). This CDR3 has 13 amino acids. Deletions cut 4 bases from V and 5 bases from J, with 12 bases between. As DNA, the CDR3 is TGCAGTGCTACTGGGACCCCCCACAATGAGCAGTTCTTC. Encoded protein: CSATGTPHNEQFF.

The sample holds a few counts of this clonotype. J is TRBJ2-1 and V is TRBV5-1, with 10 bases matching TRBD1. The CDR3 runs 15 residues. Germline trimming cut 10 bases from V and 6 bases from J; bases unmatched to any gene: 13. The germline V gene has CDR1 SGHRS and CDR2 YFSETQ. CDR3 nucleotides: TGCGCCTCCAATCGGGGGGACAGGGGCCCCAATGAGCAGTTCTTC. This translates into CASNRGDRGPNEQFF.

The V gene is TRBV20-1, the J gene TRBJ2-7; D call uncertain. The V end was cut by 2 bases, the J end by 7 bases, with 18 bases between. CDR1 is DFQATT, CDR2 SNEGSKA, per germline (reference sequence). This CDR3 spans 14 amino acids. The CDR3 here is CSARTDGTLREQYF. The CDR3 region has the DNA TGCAGTGCTAGAACGGACGGTACTTTACGAGAGCAGTACTTC.

The CDR3 protein is CASSNPSGTTQYF. In nucleotides, the CDR3 is TGCGCCAGCTCTAACCCGAGTGGTACGACCCAGTACTTC. The V gene is TRBV5-1, the J gene TRBJ2-5; D unclear. Trimming cost V 7 bases and J 7 bases, with 17 bases left between them. The CDR3 spans 13 residues. Germline V gene sequence: CDR1 SGHRS, CDR2 YFSETQ.

This clonotype was detected many times. The chain is built from TRBV7-2 and TRBJ2-2; D gene uncertain. The CDR3 loop spans 16 amino acids. V was clipped by 1 base and J by 1 base, with 10 bases between them. Germline assignment: CDR1 SGHTA and CDR2 FQGNSA. The DNA of the CDR3 is TGTGCCAGCAGCTTAGAGTTGTCTGTGAACACCGGGGAGCTGTTTTTT. Residues: CASSLELSVNTGELFF.